The 26 T cell receptor beta chains given below trace back to one sample, sequenced in a study of T-cell reconstitution after alpha-beta-depleted transplantation in children. Library preparation (for TCRbeta) was performed with unique molecular identifiers. Each CDR3 protein gets one entry after TCRdb re-called the PCR reads with MiXCR. In the table there are some 550,000 distinct CDR3 sequences, 15% to 20% of which are singletons. The starting material was PBMCs from the stem cell graft donor, obtained from the stem cell graft. The origin of the receptors is a human donor who donated a stem cell graft to a child with acute lymphoblastic leukemia.

This clonotype was detected only a few times. The rearrangement links TRBV5-1 to TRBJ2-1; D gene unclear. CDR3 length equals 11 residues. Deletions cut 6 bases from V and 6 bases from J, with 7 bases between. The germline V gene encodes CDR1 SGHRS and CDR2 YFSETQ. The DNA for the CDR3 is TGCGCCAGCAAATTAGTCAATGAGCAGTTCTTC. Translating it yields CASKLVNEQFF.

The chain links TRBV5-1 to TRBJ2-3; D may be TRBD2 (6 bases). The V and J ends lost 4 bases and 0 bases respectively, with 15 bases between them. This CDR3 region has 16 residues. Per the germline V gene, CDR1 is SGHRS and CDR2 is YFSETQ. Written as DNA, the CDR3 is TGCGCCAGCAGCCTCAGACTAGGGCCTAGCACAGATACGCAGTATTTT. Amino acid sequence: CASSLRLGPSTDTQYF.

This clonotype turned up a few times. The V and J genes are TRBV4-2 and TRBJ2-1; weak D call: TRBD1 (5 bases). The germline CDR1 and CDR2 sequences are LGHNA and YNFKEQ. The CDR3 covers 14 residues. Trimming took 11 bases from V and 6 from J, leaving 20 bases between them. The CDR3 bases are TGTGCCCAAGAACGTAGGTCAGGGCCCAATGAGCAGTTCTTC. Translated, it gives CAQERRSGPNEQFF.

The chain combines TRBV29-1 with TRBJ1-1, with 9 bases lining up with TRBD1. The germline gives CDR1 SQVTM, CDR2 ANQGSEA. The CDR3 extends over 12 amino acids. V was pared by 7 bases and J by 6 bases, with 6 bases of the junction left unmatched. The CDR3 here is CSAWTGEPEAFF. Here the CDR3 DNA reads TGCAGCGCTTGGACAGGGGAGCCTGAAGCTTTCTTT. Full variable domain (rest looked up from reference TRBV29-1 and TRBJ1-1): SAVISQKPSRDICQRGTSLTIQCQVDSQVTMMFWYRQQPGQSLTLIATANQGSEATYESGFVIDKFPISRPNLTFSTLTVSNMSPEDSSIYLCSAWTGEPEAFFGQGTRLTVV.

This clonotype was picked up a small number of times. The chain links TRBV10-3 to TRBJ1-5; unclear D gene. The CDR3 contains 13 residues. Per germline, CDR1 ENHRY and CDR2 SYGVKD. With 4 bases removed from V and 7 bases from J, the gap between germline ends came to 11 bases. The CDR3 reads CAISGGFLQPQHF. Written as DNA, the CDR3 is TGTGCCATCAGTGGAGGGTTTCTCCAGCCCCAGCATTTT.

This clonotype has a handful of counts. This chain connects TRBV9 to TRBJ1-1; tentative D call: TRBD1 (5 bases). V gave up 3 bases and J gave up 1 base, with 13 bases separating them. The CDR3 contains 15 residues. CDR1 is SGDLS and CDR2 is YYNGEE in the germline V gene. The CDR3 region is CASSGGGGTNTEAFF. The CDR3 bases are TGTGCCAGCAGCGGGGGCGGGGGAACGAACACTGAAGCTTTCTTT.

The chain has TRBV4-2 and TRBJ2-2; TRBD2 matches at 7 bases. Germline V gene data show CDR1 as LGHNA and CDR2 as YNFKEQ. The CDR3 is 19 residues long. J gave up 2 bases and V 1 base, and 13 bases lay outside the gene matches. DNA for the CDR3: TGTGCCAGCAGCCAAGTTGGATTAGGGGAGGGCCCAAACACCGGGGAGCTGTTTTTT. This codes for CASSQVGLGEGPNTGELFF.

The chain couples TRBV25-1 to TRBJ2-1; possible D gene TRBD1, 5 bases. Trimming stripped 0 bases from V and 2 bases from J, with 14 bases between. The germline CDR1 and CDR2 sequences are MGHDK and SYGVNS. The CDR3 is made up of 17 amino acids. CDR3 protein: CASSEYWSQGAYNEQFF. In DNA, the CDR3 is TGTGCCAGCAGTGAATATTGGTCGCAGGGCGCCTACAATGAGCAGTTCTTC. Variable domain in full (rest from reference TRBV25-1 and TRBJ2-1): EADIYQTPRYLVIGTGKKITLECSQTMGHDKMYWYQQDPGMELHLIHYSYGVNSTEKGDLSSESTVSRIRTEHFPLTLESARPSHTSQYLCASSEYWSQGAYNEQFFGPGTRLTVL.

The J gene is TRBJ1-5, the V gene TRBV30; D remains unclear. Trimming pared 0 bases from V and 4 bases from J, leaving 4 bases between. Germline-derived CDR1 and CDR2 are GTSNPN and SVGIG (reference sequence). CDR3 length equals 12 residues. This CDR3 reads CAWSVRNQPQHF. As DNA, the CDR3 is TGTGCCTGGAGTGTCAGGAATCAGCCCCAGCATTTT.

V and J are TRBV5-1 and TRBJ2-3, with TRBD2 matching 14 bases. The CDR3 is made up of 18 amino acids. Losses at the gene ends were 6 bases for V and 1 base for J; bases not matched to a gene: 10. From germline, CDR1 is SGHRS and CDR2 YFSETQ. CDR3 DNA sequence: TGCGCCAGCATTGCGGGACTAGCGGGAGATTCGGGCACAGATACGCAGTATTTT. Its protein product is CASIAGLAGDSGTDTQYF.

CDR3 nucleotide sequence: TGTGCCTCCTCTCCGGGACGCAGGGATACGCAGTATTTT. Translated: CASSPGRRDTQYF. The J gene is TRBJ2-3, the V gene TRBV12-3 or TRBV12-4; D may be TRBD1 or TRBD2 (5 bases each). V lost 11 bases and J lost 6, with 18 bases in between. There are 13 residues in the CDR3.

This clonotype has only a few counts. The chain has TRBV12-3 or TRBV12-4 and TRBJ1-5; a possible D gene is TRBD1 (6 bases). This CDR3 has 13 residues. V lost 6 bases, J lost 6 bases, and 12 bases lay in between. CDR3 in DNA: TGTGCCAGCAGCTCCACGACAGGTCAGCCCCAGCATTTT. It encodes CASSSTTGQPQHF.

This clonotype showed up many times. This rearrangement joins TRBV5-6 to TRBJ1-1; no firm D call. The CDR3 has 14 residues. The V end was cut by 4 bases, the J end by 1 base, with 11 bases between. In germline, CDR1 is SGHDT, CDR2 YYEEEE. CDR3 sequence: CASSRPQQNTEAFF. CDR3 coding DNA: TGTGCCAGCAGCCGTCCACAGCAGAACACTGAAGCTTTCTTT.

This chain links TRBV4-1 with TRBJ1-4, with D unresolved. Per the germline V gene, CDR1 is MGHRA and CDR2 is YSYEKL. V shed 6 bases and J shed 3 bases, with 8 bases lying between them. This CDR3 is 13 amino acids long. The CDR3 loop reads CASRVLANEKLFF. The DNA for the CDR3 is TGCGCCAGCAGGGTTTTAGCTAATGAAAAACTGTTTTTT.

The J gene is TRBJ1-4, the V gene TRBV29-1; D gene uncertain. This CDR3 has 13 residues. Looked up from germline, CDR1 is SQVTM and CDR2 is ANQGSEA. The V and J ends lost 6 bases and 8 bases respectively, with 16 bases between them. CDR3 protein: CSVEESPREKLFF. CDR3 bases: TGCAGCGTCGAGGAATCCCCGCGGGAAAAACTGTTTTTT.

The CDR3, as DNA: TGCAGCGGCCGACTAGCGGGAGTTAATACGCAGTATTTT. Translating it yields CSGRLAGVNTQYF. The chain is built from TRBV29-1 and TRBJ2-3; 12 bases fit TRBD2. V was clipped by 7 bases and J by 7 bases; unmatched bases: 6. Germline-derived CDR1 and CDR2 are SQVTM and ANQGSEA. This CDR3 comprises 13 residues.

This clonotype was counted between two and nine times. V is TRBV25-1 and J is TRBJ2-1; D is unresolved. Trimming took 0 bases from V and 7 from J, leaving 7 bases between them. Germline CDR1 MGHDK, CDR2 SYGVNS. The CDR3 has 13 amino acids. The CDR3 loop reads CASSEYKVNEQFF. The CDR3 DNA follows: TGTGCCAGCAGTGAATATAAAGTTAATGAGCAGTTCTTC.

This clonotype has more than one count but fewer than ten. The rearrangement links TRBV18 to TRBJ2-3; 10 bases fit TRBD2. There are 15 residues in the CDR3. CDR1 and CDR2 (germline): KGHSH, LQKENI. Trimming cost V 6 bases and J 7 bases; bases outside gene matches: 10. This CDR3 is CASSPSLAGPNTQYF. CDR3 bases: TGTGCCAGCTCCCCCTCACTAGCGGGGCCCAATACGCAGTATTTT.

This clonotype was seen a handful of times. This chain joins TRBV12-3 or TRBV12-4 and TRBJ1-1, with D possibly matching TRBD1 (5 bases). This CDR3 comprises 11 residues. V was clipped by 7 bases and J by 8 bases, with 11 bases between them. The CDR3 spells CASIQRGEAFF. As DNA, the CDR3 is TGTGCCAGCATCCAGCGGGGGGAAGCTTTCTTT.

J is TRBJ2-1 and V is TRBV19, with 8 bases aligning to TRBD2. The germline V gene encodes CDR1 LNHDA and CDR2 SQIVND (reference sequence). V trimming: 6 bases; J trimming: 6 bases; junction bases outside the gene matches: 4. The CDR3 spans 13 residues. CDR3 loop: CASSRTSPNEQFF. The CDR3 DNA sequence: TGTGCCAGTAGCAGGACTAGCCCCAATGAGCAGTTCTTC.

This clonotype was detected a few times. The chain couples TRBV21-1 to TRBJ2-4; TRBD1 was called by the table and not checked on the DNA. TRBV21-1 corresponds to a pseudogene. This CDR3 is built from 13 residues. In nucleotides, the CDR3 is TGTGCCAGACCCGGGACGGCTGTAAACATTCAGTACTTC. Amino acid sequence: CARPGTAVNIQYF.

The rearrangement uses TRBV11-1 and TRBJ1-1; D is possibly TRBD1 (6 bases). V dropped 2 bases and J dropped 2 bases, with 24 bases sitting between them. The CDR3 contains 19 residues. Germline V CDR1 and CDR2: SGHAT, FQDESV (reference sequence). The CDR3 loop is CASSLWRVAGDKTNTEAFF. CDR3 DNA sequence: TGTGCCAGCAGCTTATGGCGGGTGGCGGGGGACAAAACAAACACTGAAGCTTTCTTT.

The chain employs TRBV6-5 and TRBJ1-2; the match to TRBD1 covers 7 bases. The CDR3 consists of 15 residues. The V gene end was trimmed by 0 bases and the J gene end by 5 bases; junction bases not matched to a gene: 6. CDR1 is MNHEY and CDR2 is SVGAGI in the germline V gene. The CDR3 region is CASSYSSTGVYGYTF. CDR3 nucleotide sequence: TGTGCCAGCAGTTACTCGAGTACAGGGGTTTATGGCTACACCTTC.

This chain joins TRBV5-1 and TRBJ2-1, with TRBD2 matching over 7 bases. Germline V CDR1 and CDR2: SGHRS, YFSETQ. This CDR3 has 17 residues. V lost 3 bases to trimming and J lost 0 bases; unmatched junction nucleotides: 9. In DNA form, the CDR3 reads TGCGCCAGCAGCTCAAGCTTTTCGGGGGGCTCCTACAATGAGCAGTTCTTC. Its protein is CASSSSFSGGSYNEQFF.

This chain connects TRBV5-5 to TRBJ2-3; D may match TRBD1 or TRBD2 (5 bases each). V shed 4 bases and J shed 2 bases, with 14 bases lying between them. CDR3 length: 15 residues. The germline V gene encodes CDR1 SGHKS and CDR2 YYEKEE (reference sequence). Here the CDR3 DNA reads TGTGCCAGCAGCCTTGAGGGGCGGACCACAGATACGCAGTATTTT. Its translation: CASSLEGRTTDTQYF. The full variable domain, in which reference TRBV5-5 and TRBJ2-3 provide the parts outside the CDR3, is DAGVTQSPTHLIKTRGQQVTLRCSPISGHKSVSWYQQVLGQGPQFIFQYYEKEERGRGNFPDRFSARQFPNYSSELNVNALLLGDSALYLCASSLEGRTTDTQYFGPGTRLTVL.

The chain combines TRBV29-1 with TRBJ2-1; 7 nucleotides match TRBD1. The germline V gene has CDR1 SQVTM and CDR2 ANQGSEA. This CDR3 comprises 15 residues. V gave up 3 bases and J gave up 1 base; unmatched junction bases: 6. The CDR3 bases are TGCAGCGTTGAGGCAACAGGGGTGTCCTACAATGAGCAGTTCTTC. It yields the protein CSVEATGVSYNEQFF.